These 15 T cell receptor beta chains share one sample of origin, sequenced in a study of response to subunit inactivated influenza vaccine (dated by TCRdb to the late 2010s). Receptor libraries were prepared by RT-PCR. The reads were generated on an Illumina HiSeq 2500. In-frame beta chains were kept once TCRdb had trimmed the public reads at Q25 with fastp and called clones with MiXCR. Entries that share a CDR3 protein sequence are merged under the most common genes and DNA. The sample data list hundreds of thousands of distinct CDR3 sequences, and 22% of these were observed just once. The top ten hold about a tenth of the sample. The material was PBMCs from blood, obtained less than 22 months after vaccination. These receptor sequences come from a man between 50 and 75 years old who received an inactivated influenza vaccine. Donor details come from another sample of the same person, matched by shared clones.

There are many counts of this clonotype. The chain joins TRBV19 to TRBJ1-5; tentatively, D is TRBD1 (5 bases). V was pared by 5 bases and J by 7 bases, with 21 bases between. The CDR3 is made up of 16 amino acids. The germline V gene has CDR1 LNHDA and CDR2 SQIVND (reference sequence). The CDR3 nucleotides read TGTGCCAGTAGTTCCCTCCCCCAGGGAAGAGACCAGCCCCAGCATTTT. This gives the protein CASSSLPQGRDQPQHF.

This clonotype was recorded many times. The DNA for the CDR3 is TGCGCCAGCAGCTTCACAGGAGAAAAACTGTTTTTT. Amino acids: CASSFTGEKLFF. This chain links TRBV5-1 with TRBJ1-4; D may be TRBD1 (5 bases). The CDR3 sequence is 12 residues long. From germline, CDR1 is SGHRS and CDR2 YFSETQ. V was cut by 2 bases and J by 8 bases, with 7 bases left in between.

The genes are TRBV28 and TRBJ1-2; perhaps TRBD1 as D (5 bases). Trimming took off 7 bases at V and 6 bases at J, with 15 bases between the two ends. The CDR3 extends over 13 amino acids. CDR1 and CDR2 from the germline V gene are MDHEN and SYDVKM. CDR3: CASIDSIRDGYTF. CDR3 bases: TGTGCCAGCATCGACAGCATAAGGGATGGCTACACCTTC.

This clonotype was seen only a few times. This chain uses TRBV30 with TRBJ1-2; maybe TRBD1 (5 bases). Germline CDR1 reads GTSNPN; CDR2 reads SVGIG (reference sequence). V was pared by 3 bases and J by 8 bases, with 10 bases between. CDR3 length equals 11 residues. The CDR3 loop reads CAWSRESGYTF. The CDR3 region has the DNA TGTGCCTGGAGCAGGGAAAGCGGCTACACCTTC.

There are many counts of this clonotype. The V and J genes are TRBV5-1 and TRBJ1-1, with TRBD1 identical over 7 bases. Germline values: CDR1 SGHRS, CDR2 YFSETQ. Trimming removed 0 bases from V and 5 bases from J; junction bases left unmatched: 7. This CDR3 spans 15 amino acids. This CDR3 is CASSLEGAGRTEAFF. The CDR3 DNA follows: TGCGCCAGCAGCTTGGAGGGGGCAGGGAGGACTGAAGCTTTCTTT. The whole variable domain, filled in from reference TRBV5-1 and TRBJ1-1, reads KAGVTQTPRYLIKTRGQQVTLSCSPISGHRSVSWYQQTPGQGLQFLFEYFSETQRNKGNFPGRFSGRQFSNSRSEMNVSTLELGDSALYLCASSLEGAGRTEAFFGQGTRLTVV.

This clonotype was recorded a few times. The V and J genes are TRBV5-5 and TRBJ1-1; the D gene is possibly TRBD1 (6 bases). The V gene lost 0 bases and the J gene lost 6 bases, with 12 bases spanning the gap. There are 14 residues in the CDR3. Germline V lookup: CDR1 SGHKS, CDR2 YYEKEE (reference sequence). Here the CDR3 DNA reads TGTGCCAGCAGCTTGGACACAGGGAGGGCTGAAGCTTTCTTT. Its protein product is CASSLDTGRAEAFF.

This clonotype was detected only a few times. V is TRBV4-3 and J is TRBJ1-1, with a weak D call TRBD1 (6 bases). The V end lost 4 bases, the J end lost 3 bases, and 15 bases lay between the germline ends. There are 15 residues in the CDR3. Germline CDR1 and CDR2: LGHNA and YSLEER. CDR3: CASSPVTWGHTEAFF. Written as DNA, the CDR3 is TGCGCCAGCAGCCCGGTGACTTGGGGGCACACTGAAGCTTTCTTT.

This clonotype showed up just a few times. V is TRBV20-1 and J is TRBJ2-5; TRBD2 matches 10 bases. The V segment lost 6 bases and the J segment 1 base; nucleotides outside the gene matches: 5. The V gene's germline CDR1 is DFQATT and CDR2 SNEGSKA (reference sequence). This CDR3 has 14 amino acids. The CDR3 loop reads CSAGLAMGQETQYF. In DNA, the CDR3 is TGCAGTGCGGGACTAGCGATGGGCCAAGAGACCCAGTACTTC.

This clonotype was seen a few times. The V gene is TRBV20-1, the J gene TRBJ1-1, with D possibly matching TRBD1 (6 bases). The CDR3 sequence is 14 residues long. CDR1 and CDR2 (germline): DFQATT, SNEGSKA (reference sequence). The V and J ends lost 3 bases and 1 base respectively, with 12 bases between them. The CDR3 nucleotides are TGCAGTGCTAGGAGAGGGGGTCGGAACACTGAAGCTTTCTTT. Translation: CSARRGGRNTEAFF.

The CDR3 loop reads CASSSTTNPYNEQFF. DNA for the CDR3: TGTGCCAGCAGCTCCACGACAAACCCCTACAATGAGCAGTTCTTC. The chain carries TRBV7-8 and TRBJ2-1; no clear D gene. Trimming took off 4 bases at V and 2 bases at J, with 12 bases between the two ends. The length of the CDR3 is 15 residues. Germline V gene data show CDR1 as SGHVS and CDR2 as FQNEAQ. Combining the CDR3 with reference TRBV7-8 and TRBJ2-1 gives the whole variable domain GAGVSQSPRYKVAKRGQDVALRCDPISGHVSLFWYQQALGQGPEFLTYFQNEAQLDKSGLPSDRFFAERPEGSVSTLKIQRTQQEDSAVYLCASSSTTNPYNEQFFGPGTRLTVL.

The chain is built from TRBV3-1 and TRBJ2-7; the match to TRBD2 covers 7 bases. With 1 base clipped from V and 5 bases from J, the junction kept 2 bases outside the gene matches. Per the germline V gene, CDR1 is LGHDT and CDR2 is YNNKEL (reference sequence). CDR3 length: 13 amino acids. This chain's CDR3 is CASSQGTSNEQYF. The CDR3 region has the DNA TGTGCCAGCAGCCAAGGGACTAGTAACGAGCAGTACTTC.

The sample holds a few counts of this clonotype. This sequence joins TRBV20-1 and TRBJ1-3, with no clear D. The CDR3 is 13 residues long. Germline CDR1 is DFQATT and CDR2 is SNEGSKA (reference sequence). Trimming removed 2 bases at V and 0 bases at J, with 5 bases between. This CDR3 is CSARQSSGNTIYF. The CDR3 nucleotides are TGCAGTGCTAGACAGTCCTCTGGAAACACCATATATTTT.

This rearrangement joins TRBV14 to TRBJ1-1; D possibly corresponds to TRBD1 (5 bases). This CDR3 has 15 residues. V was trimmed by 0 bases and J by 4 bases, leaving 12 bases between them. Looked up from germline, CDR1 is SGHDN and CDR2 is FVKESK. CDR3 in amino acids: CASSQDTGRRTEAFF. CDR3 sequence (DNA): TGTGCCAGCAGCCAAGATACGGGACGCCGCACTGAAGCTTTCTTT.

This clonotype was detected only a few times. This chain connects TRBV12-3 or TRBV12-4 to TRBJ2-5; no firm D call. V lost 1 base, J lost 4 bases, and 7 bases lay in between. The CDR3 is 13 amino acids. Here the CDR3 reads CASSLGPIETQYF. The CDR3 region has the DNA TGTGCCAGCAGTTTAGGCCCCATAGAGACCCAGTACTTC.

The gene calls are TRBV4-3 and TRBJ1-1, with D unclear. V gave up 0 bases and J gave up 10 bases, with 12 bases separating them. Germline CDR1 and CDR2: LGHNA and YSLEER. The CDR3 is 13 amino acids. The CDR3: CASSQDRVTGAFF. DNA for the CDR3: TGCGCCAGCAGCCAAGATCGAGTTACGGGAGCTTTCTTT.